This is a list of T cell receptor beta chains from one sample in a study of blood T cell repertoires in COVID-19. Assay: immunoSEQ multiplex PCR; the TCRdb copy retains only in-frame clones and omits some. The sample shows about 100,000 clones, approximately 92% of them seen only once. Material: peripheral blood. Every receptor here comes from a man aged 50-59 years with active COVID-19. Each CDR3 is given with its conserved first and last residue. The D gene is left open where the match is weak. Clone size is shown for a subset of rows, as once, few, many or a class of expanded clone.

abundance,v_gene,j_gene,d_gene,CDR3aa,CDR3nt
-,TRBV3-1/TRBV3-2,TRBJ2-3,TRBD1,CASSHLQGVSTDTQYF,TGTGCCAGCAGCCACCTACAGGGGGTAAGCACAGATACGCAGTATTTT
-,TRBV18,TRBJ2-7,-,CASSPPIGVHEQYF,TGTGCCAGCTCACCTCCTATAGGGGTTCACGAGCAGTACTTC
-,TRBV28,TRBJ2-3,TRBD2,CASRGLAGGSDTQYF,TGTGCCAGCAGGGGACTAGCGGGAGGGTCAGATACGCAGTATTTT
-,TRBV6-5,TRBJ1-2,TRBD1,CASRDQDRDGYGYTF,TGTGCCAGCAGAGATCAGGACAGGGATGGCTATGGCTACACCTTC
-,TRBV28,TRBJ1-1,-,CASSQTGREAFF,TGTGCCAGCAGTCAAACAGGGCGCGAAGCTTTCTTT
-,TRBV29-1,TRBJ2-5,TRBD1,CSVDATGVGETQYF,TGCAGCGTTGACGCGACAGGGGTTGGAGAGACCCAGTACTTC
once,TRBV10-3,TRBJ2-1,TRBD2,CAISAAGATNEQFF,TGTGCCATCAGTGCAGCGGGAGCCACCAATGAGCAGTTCTTC
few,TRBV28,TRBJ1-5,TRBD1,CASSFGTGARSNQPQHF,TGTGCCAGCAGTTTCGGGACAGGGGCGAGGAGCAATCAGCCCCAGCATTTT
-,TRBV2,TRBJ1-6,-,CASSQKRMEVGALHF,TGTGCCAGCAGTCAAAAGCGGATGGAAGTCGGTGCCCTCCACTTT
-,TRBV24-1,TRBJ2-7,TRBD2,CATSDGLAGNYEQYF,TGTGCCACCAGTGATGGGCTAGCGGGAAACTACGAGCAGTACTTC
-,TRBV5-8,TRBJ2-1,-,CASSLSGRNLYNEQFF,TGTGCCAGCAGCTTAAGTGGGAGGAACTTATACAATGAGCAGTTCTTC
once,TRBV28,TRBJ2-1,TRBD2,CASRDSSGSFYEQFF,TGTGCCAGCAGAGACTCTAGCGGGAGTTTTTATGAGCAGTTCTTC
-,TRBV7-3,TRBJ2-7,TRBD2,CASSNQERERDEQYF,TGTGCCAGCAGCAACCAAGAGCGGGAGAGAGACGAGCAGTACTTC
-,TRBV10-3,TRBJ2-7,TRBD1,CAITEGAVYEQYF,TGTGCCATCACCGAGGGGGCGGTGTACGAGCAGTACTTC
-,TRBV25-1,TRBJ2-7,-,CASSRVGTFYEQYF,TGTGCCAGCAGCCGGGTGGGGACTTTCTACGAGCAGTACTTC
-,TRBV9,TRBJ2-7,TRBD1,CASSPRDRASSYEQYF,TGTGCCAGCAGCCCCCGGGACAGGGCGAGCTCCTACGAGCAGTACTTC
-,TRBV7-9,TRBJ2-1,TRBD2,CASSFPGLAGSQEQFF,TGTGCCAGCAGCTTCCCGGGACTAGCGGGATCCCAGGAGCAGTTCTTC
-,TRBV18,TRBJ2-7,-,CASSPESGRERYEQYF,TGTGCCAGCTCACCAGAATCGGGAAGGGAAAGATACGAGCAGTACTTC